This T cell receptor beta chain was sequenced during a study of blood T cell repertoires in COVID-19. Study-level background: The samples span acute and convalescent COVID-19 from the United States, Italy and Spain. The cDNA or gDNA used as material had been derived from T cells, B-cell-depleted T cells, or PBMCs.

In the original processing: Reference gene primer amplification in the assay estimated nucleated cell counts. The repertoire was sequenced with immunoSEQ multiplex PCR; TCRdb's copy has only in-frame clones and lacks some. V and J calls and clone size are copied from that table; D and trimming were computed from the DNA. The data show 250,000 to 300,000 clones, approximately 91% seen once. CDR1 is LGHDT, CDR2 YNNKEL, per germline (reference sequence). The CDR3 length is 16 residues. V gave up 5 bases and J gave up 5 bases, with 21 bases separating them. The sequenced material came from PBMCs or T cells enriched from blood (not recorded which). The chain carries TRBV3-1 (or the pseudogene TRBV3-2) and TRBJ2-5, with D possibly being TRBD2 (7 bases). The TCR sequence derives from a woman aged 40 to 55 who had recovered from COVID-19. CDR3 protein: CASSLVGRGPKETQYF. The CDR3, as DNA: TGTGCCAGCAGCTTAGTCGGGCGGGGGCCAAAGGAGACCCAGTACTTC.